The source of this T cell receptor (beta chain) is a study of vaccination and CD4 T cells after COVID-19 (dated by TCRdb to 2021 to 2024). Regarding the research as a whole: Convalescent patients had a positive SARS-CoV-2 result on nasal swab PCR, and of these patients, under ten had mild disease and one had severe disease. Post-COVID blood samples from convalescent patients were collected a median of roughly 100 days after diagnosis, with a range of roughly 35 to 170 days. As controls, cultures received a CEFX viral epitope pool (the positive control), an HIV-1 Nef peptide pool (the negative control), or no peptide at all. Participants received two doses of either the Pfizer-BioNTech BNT162b2 vaccine (n=8) or the Moderna mRNA-1273 vaccine (n=2). Post-vaccine blood samples were collected a median of approximately 72 days after the second vaccine dose, ranging from roughly 12 to 250 days. The cultures were stimulated with overlapping spike peptide pools from SARS-CoV-2 and from the common cold coronaviruses HCoV-NL63, HCoV-OC43 and HCoV-229E. In 10 COVID-19 convalescent patients and a handful of infection-naive healthy vaccine recipients, researchers compared the spike-specific CD4+ TCR repertoire from before mRNA vaccination with the repertoire from after. In the convalescent cohort there were six males and four females, among whom were two Hispanic individuals, seven Caucasians, two Asians and one multiracial person.

The label giving this sample's treatment or condition can be read as: roughly 10-day PBMC culture with coronavirus spike peptide pools or control peptides (ViraFEST assay). The study used the ViraFEST assay, which expanded antigen-specific T cells with peptide pools and then identified expanded clonotypes by TCR sequencing. The positive SARS-CoV-2 PCR tests of the convalescent patients were dated from March to December 2020, before the Alpha, Beta and Delta variants emerged in the United States. Two million PBMCs per well were cultured in IMDM with 5% human AB serum and about 9.7 IU/ml IL-2, plus 10 ug/ml peptide pools. On days 3 and 7, half of the culture medium was replaced with fresh IL-2-containing medium. After approximately 10 days of culture, CD4+ T cells were isolated by negative selection using the EasySep CD4+ T cell isolation kit. Ficoll-Paque Plus gradient centrifugation was used to isolate PBMCs from whole blood, and the isolated PBMCs were then either used fresh or cryopreserved at -140C. In general, triplicate wells were set up for every culture condition.

The paper as a whole reports these results and caveats: In convalescent patients, a median around 90% of post-vaccine SARS-CoV-2-reactive clones were detected only after vaccination, and vaccine-specific priming was suggested by this finding. In convalescent patients, nearly all vaccine-specific clones (304 of 307) were found to be mono-reactive for SARS-CoV-2 spike rather than cross-reactive with common cold coronaviruses. The number of convalescent patients in the study was relatively small, and the study did not examine early timepoints following natural infection. Although the median number of SARS-CoV-2-reactive clonotypes went up from some 23 after infection to 35 to 40 after vaccination, the increase was not significant.

Libraries came from PCR. At the Johns Hopkins FTIC core, DNA from the cultured CD4+ T cells underwent TCR sequencing with the Oncomine TCR Beta short-read assay. The QIAamp micro DNA kit was used to extract genomic DNA from the cultured CD4+ T cells. The Oncomine TCR Beta libraries from cultured CD4+ T cells were pooled using unique dual indexes and then sequenced on an Illumina iSeq 100. The published analysis was carried out like this. Non-productive sequences were removed, and CDR3s not starting with C, not ending with F or W, or shorter than 7 amino acids were discarded. Antigen-specific clonotypes were identified using the MANAFEST web application through comparison of peptide-stimulated wells with reference and other culture wells. An FDR below 0.05, an odds ratio above 5, and a productive frequency above 0.1% in at least two of three replicate wells were required for clones to be considered positive. Cross-reactive clonotypes were defined as significantly expanded in both SARS-CoV-2 spike wells and at least one common cold coronavirus spike condition. Using R version 3.6.1, CDR3 homology was evaluated through Levenshtein distances (stringdist) along with unrooted phylogenetic trees (ape). TCRdb redid the processing of the public reads, applying fastp at Q25 and MiXCR, and retained in-frame beta chains. Rows with one shared CDR3 protein collapse into an entry with the most common genes and DNA. It is TCRdb's table, rather than the study itself, that gives the V and J calls and clone size. The sample contains about 13,000 distinct CDR3 sequences, over 50% of them found a single time. The ten largest clones represent about 9.1% of the sample.

A word on this clonotype: Its antigen specificity is not known. Within one base of it there is no much larger clone, and no base qualities were kept.

The TCR sequence derives from a human donor who had recovered from COVID-19. The sequencing input was CD4+ T cells from blood, cultured in vitro.

The encoded CDR3 is CASKIQGADLYGYTF. The DNA reads TGCGCCAGTAAAATACAGGGGGCCGACCTCTATGGCTACACCTTC. The chain is assembled from TRBV5-1 and TRBJ1-2, with 9 middle bases fitting TRBD1. In the germline V gene, CDR1 corresponds to SGHRS and CDR2 to YFSETQ. Clipping removes 8 bases from V and 4 bases from J, with 12 as the unmatched junction base count. Taken from cysteine to phenylalanine, the CDR3 has 15 residues. Only the CDR3 portion is preserved as DNA: 45 bases, with reading frame beginning at the first base.